The TCR beta chain under discussion was sequenced for a study of T cell repertoires in cytomegalovirus infection. Across the study: It was recently identified HLA-C-restricted and well-studied HLA-B-restricted CMV epitopes that the study used.

This clonotype was recorded at least ten times. Its antigen is as yet unknown. TCRdb reprocessed the reads with MiXCR, giving one entry per CDR3 protein. Of about half a million distinct CDR3 sequences detected, around 35% appear once; the ten largest clones hold roughly 15%. Study outcomes and limitations: CMV-specific HLA-C-restricted TCR beta clonotypes dominated the ex vivo response.

Trimming stripped 2 bases from V and 8 bases from J, with 16 bases between. The CDR3 contains 15 residues. Germline CDR1 and CDR2: MNHEY and SVGEGT. The clonotype was recovered from a human donor in good health (CMV status not recorded). Some clones in this sample may be carry-over from other donors' samples. The sequencing here drew on cultured PBMCs, taken from culture after CMV antigen stimulation. J is TRBJ2-1 and V is TRBV6-2 or TRBV6-3; D gene ambiguous. DNA for the CDR3: TGTGCCAGCAGTTACCCGCCCCCCTATTTTGATGAGCAGTTCTTC. The encoded protein is CASSYPPPYFDEQFF.